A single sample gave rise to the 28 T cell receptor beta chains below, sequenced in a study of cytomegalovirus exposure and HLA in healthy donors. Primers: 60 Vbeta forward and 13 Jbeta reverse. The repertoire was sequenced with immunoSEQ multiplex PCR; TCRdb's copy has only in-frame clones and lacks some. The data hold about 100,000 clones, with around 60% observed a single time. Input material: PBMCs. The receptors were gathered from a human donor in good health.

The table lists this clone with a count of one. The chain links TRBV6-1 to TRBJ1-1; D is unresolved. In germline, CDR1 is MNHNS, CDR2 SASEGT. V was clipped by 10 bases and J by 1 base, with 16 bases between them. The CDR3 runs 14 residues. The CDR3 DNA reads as TGTGCCAACTCGTTGGTGCATGGGAACACTGAAGCTTTCTTT. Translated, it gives CANSLVHGNTEAFF.

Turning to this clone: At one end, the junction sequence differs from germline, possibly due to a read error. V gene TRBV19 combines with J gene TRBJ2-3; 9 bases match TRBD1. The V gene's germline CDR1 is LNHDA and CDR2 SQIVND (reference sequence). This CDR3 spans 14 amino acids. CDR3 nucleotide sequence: TGTGCCAGTAGTTTAGACAGGGGGGCAGATACGCAGTATTTT. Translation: CASSLDRGADTQYF.

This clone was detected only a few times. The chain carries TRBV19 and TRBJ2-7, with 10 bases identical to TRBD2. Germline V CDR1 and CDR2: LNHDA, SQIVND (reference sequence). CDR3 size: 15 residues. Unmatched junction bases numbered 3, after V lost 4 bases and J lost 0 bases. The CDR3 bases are TGTGCCAGTAGTACCGCTAGCGGGAGCTCCTACGAGCAGTACTTC. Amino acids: CASSTASGSSYEQYF.

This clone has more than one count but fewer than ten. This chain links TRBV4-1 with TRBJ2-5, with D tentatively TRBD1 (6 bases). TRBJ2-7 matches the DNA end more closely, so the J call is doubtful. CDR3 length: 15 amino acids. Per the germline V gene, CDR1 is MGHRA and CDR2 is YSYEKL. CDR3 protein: CASSQGPGAPYEQYF. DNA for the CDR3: TGCGCCAGCAGCCAAGGCCCAGGGGCCCCCTACGAGCAGTACTTC.

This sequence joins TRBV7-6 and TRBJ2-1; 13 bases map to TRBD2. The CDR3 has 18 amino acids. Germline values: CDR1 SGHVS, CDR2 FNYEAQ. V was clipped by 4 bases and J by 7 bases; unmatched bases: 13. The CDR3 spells CASSSAGRLAGGSNEQFF. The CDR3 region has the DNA TGTGCCAGCAGCTCCGCCGGCCGACTAGCGGGAGGCTCGAATGAGCAGTTCTTC.

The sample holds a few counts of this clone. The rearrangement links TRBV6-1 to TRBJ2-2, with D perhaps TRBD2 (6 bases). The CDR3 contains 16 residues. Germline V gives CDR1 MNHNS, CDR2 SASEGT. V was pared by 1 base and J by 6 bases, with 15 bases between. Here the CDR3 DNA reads TGTGCCAGCAGTGAAGGCGGGACCCAGATGGCCGGGGAGCTGTTTTTT. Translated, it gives CASSEGGTQMAGELFF.

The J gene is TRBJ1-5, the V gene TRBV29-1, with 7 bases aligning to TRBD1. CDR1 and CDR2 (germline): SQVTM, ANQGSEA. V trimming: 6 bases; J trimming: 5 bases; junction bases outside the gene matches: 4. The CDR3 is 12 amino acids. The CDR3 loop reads CSVRQGDQPQHF. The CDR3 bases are TGCAGCGTGAGACAGGGCGATCAGCCCCAGCATTTT.

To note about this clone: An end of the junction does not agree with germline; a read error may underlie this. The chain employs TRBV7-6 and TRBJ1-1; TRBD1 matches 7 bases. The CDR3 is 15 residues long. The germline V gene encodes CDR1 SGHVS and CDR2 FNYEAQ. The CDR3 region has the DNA TGTGTCAGCAGCTCGACCCGAGGGACAGACACTGAAGCTTTCTTT. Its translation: CVSSSTRGTDTEAFF.

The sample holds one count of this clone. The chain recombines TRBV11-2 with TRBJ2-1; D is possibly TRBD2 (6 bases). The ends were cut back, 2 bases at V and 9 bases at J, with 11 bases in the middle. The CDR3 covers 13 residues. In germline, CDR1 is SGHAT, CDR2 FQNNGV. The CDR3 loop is CASSLMTRSEQFF. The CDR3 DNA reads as TGTGCCAGCAGCTTAATGACTAGAAGTGAGCAGTTCTTC.

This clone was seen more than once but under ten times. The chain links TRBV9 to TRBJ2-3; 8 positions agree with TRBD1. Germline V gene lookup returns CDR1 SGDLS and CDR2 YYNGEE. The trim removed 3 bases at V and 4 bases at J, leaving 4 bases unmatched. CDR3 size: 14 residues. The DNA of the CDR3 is TGTGCCAGCAGCGCCCGACAGGGGCCAGATACGCAGTATTTT. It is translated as CASSARQGPDTQYF. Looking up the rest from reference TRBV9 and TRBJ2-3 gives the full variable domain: DSGVTQTPKHLITATGQRVTLRCSPRSGDLSVYWYQQSLDQGLQFLIQYYNGEERAKGNILERFSAQQFPDLHSELNLSSLELGDSALYFCASSARQGPDTQYFGPGTRLTVL.

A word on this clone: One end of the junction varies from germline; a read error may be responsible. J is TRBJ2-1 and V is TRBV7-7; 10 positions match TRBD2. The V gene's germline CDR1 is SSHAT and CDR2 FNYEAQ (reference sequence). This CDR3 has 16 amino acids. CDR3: CASSSGPSGSTYEQFF. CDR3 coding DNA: TGTGCTAGCAGCTCAGGGCCTAGCGGGAGTACCTATGAGCAGTTCTTC.

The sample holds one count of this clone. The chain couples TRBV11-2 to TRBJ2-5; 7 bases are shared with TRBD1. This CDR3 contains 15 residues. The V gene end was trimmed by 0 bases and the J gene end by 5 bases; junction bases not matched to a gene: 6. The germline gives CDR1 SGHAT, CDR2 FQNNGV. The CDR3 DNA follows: TGTGCCAGCAGCTTAGACGGGACACAGGGGGAGACCCAGTACTTC. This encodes CASSLDGTQGETQYF.

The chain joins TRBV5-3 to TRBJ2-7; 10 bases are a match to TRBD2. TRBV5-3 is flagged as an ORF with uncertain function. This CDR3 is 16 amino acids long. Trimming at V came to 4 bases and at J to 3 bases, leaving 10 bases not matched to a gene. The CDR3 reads CARSPRTPSGSYEQYF. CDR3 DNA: TGTGCCAGAAGCCCTCGTACCCCTAGCGGGAGCTACGAGCAGTACTTC.

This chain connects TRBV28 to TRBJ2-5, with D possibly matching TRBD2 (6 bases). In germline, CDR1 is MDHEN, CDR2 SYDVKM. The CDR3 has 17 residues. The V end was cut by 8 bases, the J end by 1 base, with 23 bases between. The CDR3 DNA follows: TGTGCCAGCGGTCAGGGCTGGGCTAGCGTCAGCCAAGAGACCCAGTACTTC. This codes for CASGQGWASVSQETQYF. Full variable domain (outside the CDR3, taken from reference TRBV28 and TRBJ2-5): DVKVTQSSRYLVKRTGEKVFLECVQDMDHENMFWYRQDPGLGLRLIYFSYDVKMKEKGDIPEGYSVSREKKERFSLILESASTNQTSMYLCASGQGWASVSQETQYFGPGTRLLVL.

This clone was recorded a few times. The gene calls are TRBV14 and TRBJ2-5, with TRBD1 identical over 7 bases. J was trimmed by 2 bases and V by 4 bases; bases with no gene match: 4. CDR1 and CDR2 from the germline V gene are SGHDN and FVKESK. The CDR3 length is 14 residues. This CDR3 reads CASSPRDRQETQYF. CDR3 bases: TGTGCCAGCAGCCCCCGGGACAGACAAGAGACCCAGTACTTC.

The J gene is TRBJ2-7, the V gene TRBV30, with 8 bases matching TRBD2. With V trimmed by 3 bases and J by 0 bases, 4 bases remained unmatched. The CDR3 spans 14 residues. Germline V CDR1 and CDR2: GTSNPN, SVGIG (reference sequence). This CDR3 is CAWRSSGISYEQYF. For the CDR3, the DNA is TGTGCCTGGAGAAGTAGCGGGATCTCCTACGAGCAGTACTTC.

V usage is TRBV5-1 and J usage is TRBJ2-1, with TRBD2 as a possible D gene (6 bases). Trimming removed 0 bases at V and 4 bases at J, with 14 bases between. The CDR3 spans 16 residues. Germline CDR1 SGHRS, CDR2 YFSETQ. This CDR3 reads CASSLAPGTQYNEQFF. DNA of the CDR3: TGCGCCAGCAGCTTGGCCCCCGGGACTCAGTACAATGAGCAGTTCTTC.

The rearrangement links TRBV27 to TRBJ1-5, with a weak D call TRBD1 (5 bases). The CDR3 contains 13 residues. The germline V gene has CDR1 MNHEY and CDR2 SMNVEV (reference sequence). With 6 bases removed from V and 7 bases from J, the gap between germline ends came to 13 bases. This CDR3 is CASSMGGGQPQHF. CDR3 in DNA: TGTGCCAGCAGCATGGGCGGGGGGCAGCCCCAGCATTTT.

The CDR3 DNA sequence: TGTGCCATCAGGTTAGCGGGACAAGAGACCCAGTACTTC. This translates into CAIRLAGQETQYF. The rearrangement joins TRBV10-3 to TRBJ2-5; TRBD2 aligns across 8 bases. V lost 6 bases to trimming and J lost 2 bases; unmatched junction nucleotides: 2. Germline values: CDR1 ENHRY, CDR2 SYGVKD. This CDR3 spans 13 amino acids.

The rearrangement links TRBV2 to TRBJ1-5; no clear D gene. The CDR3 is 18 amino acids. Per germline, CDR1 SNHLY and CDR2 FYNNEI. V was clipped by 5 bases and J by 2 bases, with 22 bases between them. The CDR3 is CASSSRTSMGGGNQPQHF. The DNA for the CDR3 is TGTGCCAGCAGTTCTCGCACCTCCATGGGTGGAGGCAATCAGCCCCAGCATTTT.

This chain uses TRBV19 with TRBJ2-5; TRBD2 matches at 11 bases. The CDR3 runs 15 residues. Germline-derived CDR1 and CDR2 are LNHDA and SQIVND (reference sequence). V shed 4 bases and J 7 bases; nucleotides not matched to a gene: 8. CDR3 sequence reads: CASSTLAGVPVTQYF. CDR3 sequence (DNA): TGTGCCAGTAGTACACTAGCGGGAGTACCGGTGACCCAGTACTTC.

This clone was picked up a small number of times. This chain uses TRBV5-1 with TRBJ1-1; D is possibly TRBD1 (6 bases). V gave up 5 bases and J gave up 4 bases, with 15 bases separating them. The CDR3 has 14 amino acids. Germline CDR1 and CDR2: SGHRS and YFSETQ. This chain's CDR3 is CASSIWGRGTEAFF. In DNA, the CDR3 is TGCGCCAGCAGTATCTGGGGGCGAGGCACTGAAGCTTTCTTT.

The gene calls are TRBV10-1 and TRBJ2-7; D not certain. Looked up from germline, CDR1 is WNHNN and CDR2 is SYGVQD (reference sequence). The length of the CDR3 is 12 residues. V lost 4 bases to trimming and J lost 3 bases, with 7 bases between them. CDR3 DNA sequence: TGCGCCAGCAGTGGAGGCCTCTACGAGCAGTACTTC. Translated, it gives CASSGGLYEQYF.

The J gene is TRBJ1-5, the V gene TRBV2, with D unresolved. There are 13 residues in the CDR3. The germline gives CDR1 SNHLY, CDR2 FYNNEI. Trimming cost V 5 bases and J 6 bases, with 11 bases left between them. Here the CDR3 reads CASSSQLGQPQHF. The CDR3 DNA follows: TGTGCCAGCAGTTCCCAACTCGGTCAGCCCCAGCATTTT.

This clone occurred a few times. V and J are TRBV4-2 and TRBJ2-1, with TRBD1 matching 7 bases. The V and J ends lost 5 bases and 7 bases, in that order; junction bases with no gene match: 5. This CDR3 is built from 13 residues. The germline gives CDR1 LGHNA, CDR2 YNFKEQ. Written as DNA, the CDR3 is TGTGCCAGCAGCAAAACAGGGGAGAATGAGCAGTTCTTC. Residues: CASSKTGENEQFF.

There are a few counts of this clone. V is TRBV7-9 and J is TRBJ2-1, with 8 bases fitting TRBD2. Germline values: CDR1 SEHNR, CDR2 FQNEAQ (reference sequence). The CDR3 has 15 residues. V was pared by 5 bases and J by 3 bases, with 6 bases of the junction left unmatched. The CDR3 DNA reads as TGTGCCAGCAGCCAAAGCGGGGGACTCTACAATGAGCAGTTCTTC. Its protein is CASSQSGGLYNEQFF. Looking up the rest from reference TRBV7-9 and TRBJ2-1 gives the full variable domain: DTGVSQNPRHKITKRGQNVTFRCDPISEHNRLYWYRQTLGQGPEFLTYFQNEAQLEKSRLLSDRFSAERPKGSFSTLEIQRTEQGDSAMYLCASSQSGGLYNEQFFGPGTRLTVL.

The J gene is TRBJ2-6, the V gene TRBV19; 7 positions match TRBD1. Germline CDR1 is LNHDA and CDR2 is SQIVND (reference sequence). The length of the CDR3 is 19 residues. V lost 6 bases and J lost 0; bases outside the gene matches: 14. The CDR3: CASRQNPGQRFSGANVLTF. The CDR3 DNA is TGTGCCAGTAGGCAAAACCCGGGACAGAGGTTCTCTGGGGCCAACGTCCTGACTTTC.

CDR3 nucleotides: TGTGCCAGCAGCTTCTTTGACACCCTTTCCACAGATACGCAGTATTTT. Its translation: CASSFFDTLSTDTQYF. The J gene is TRBJ2-3, the V gene TRBV7-9; no reliable D call. The length of the CDR3 is 16 residues. V was pared by 3 bases and J by 2 bases, with 15 bases between. Germline V gene data show CDR1 as SEHNR and CDR2 as FQNEAQ (reference sequence).